The source of this TCR beta chain is a study of cytomegalovirus exposure and HLA in healthy donors. Broader study findings: A later analysis found common viral pathogens apparently linked to several of the most significant clusters. Judged likely to be a sequencing artifact was a cluster of highly shared sequence variants.

The V end lost 4 bases, the J end lost 6 bases, and 18 bases lay between the germline ends. CDR3 length: 15 residues. Germline CDR1 is GTSNPN and CDR2 is SVGIG (reference sequence). Both 60 Vbeta primers and 13 Jbeta primers went into the PCR. The assay was immunoSEQ multiplex PCR, and TCRdb's table has in-frame clones only and misses some. Among some 170,000 clones listed, about 81% were seen once. As for this clone: The antigen remains undetermined.

The TCR comes from a girl aged 10 to 17 in good health and CMV-seropositive. Sequencing was carried out using PBMCs. J is TRBJ1-4 and V is TRBV30; D might be TRBD1 (5 bases). The CDR3 loop is CAWTGGVGADEKLFF. The CDR3, as DNA: TGTGCCTGGACTGGGGGGGTCGGGGCTGATGAAAAACTGTTTTTT.